This paragraph covers one T cell receptor (beta chain) sequence. The data derive from a study of blood T cell repertoires in COVID-19. Study details: Samples of COVID-19 (acute and convalescent) were obtained from the United States, Italy and Spain. Sample material is recorded as cDNA or gDNA derived from T cells, B-cell-depleted T cells, or PBMCs.

The Seattle patients, enrolled during active infection, were followed longitudinally. V was clipped by 1 base and J by 5 bases, with 11 bases between them. This CDR3 is built from 14 residues. Per germline, CDR1 SNHLY and CDR2 FYNNEI. Authors' methods: Using reference gene primer amplification, nucleated cell counts were estimated. The repertoire was sequenced with immunoSEQ multiplex PCR; TCRdb's copy has only in-frame clones and lacks some. V, J and clone size are those of that table, while D and trimming were read from the DNA. This table has approximately 340,000 clones, roughly 87% appearing once.

The V gene is TRBV2, the J gene TRBJ2-5, with a possible D match to TRBD1 (6 bases). Sequencing was carried out using peripheral blood. This receptor was identified in a man aged 25-45 years with COVID-19, enrolled during active disease. CDR3 amino acids: CASSEVDRRETQYF. The CDR3 coding sequence is TGTGCCAGCAGTGAAGTGGACAGAAGGGAGACCCAGTACTTC.